These 12 T cell receptor beta chains share one sample of origin, sequenced in a study of tumor and adjacent non-tumor tissue in lung cancer. This sample's RNA came from whole unsorted tissue. Three rounds of nested PCR, following a modified ARM-PCR protocol, produced the TCRbeta library. Via MiXCR, TCRdb re-called the multiplex PCR reads, giving one row per CDR3 protein. The table has about 200,000 distinct CDR3 sequences, 70% to 75% seen once; the top ten hold less than 25%. Sample: lung tumor tissue. These receptors were obtained from a man aged 55 to 70 with non-small cell lung cancer.

As concerns this clonotype: This may arise from a read error, as a much more abundant clone is one base away. The rearrangement links TRBV4-1 to TRBJ2-5; TRBD1 or TRBD2 may be the D gene (7 bases each). The CDR3 length is 20 residues. The V end was cut by 0 bases, the J end by 1 base, with 24 bases between. The germline V gene has CDR1 MGHRA and CDR2 YSYEKL. CDR3 DNA: TGCGCCAGCAGCCAAGAGGGGACAGCGGGGTTCGTAGGGCCCCAAGAGACCCAGTACTTC. As protein: CASSQEGTAGFVGPQETQYF.

This clonotype was detected only a few times. The chain has TRBV12-3 or TRBV12-4 and TRBJ1-2; maybe TRBD1 (5 bases). The ends were cut back, 5 bases at V and 7 bases at J, with 20 bases in the middle. The CDR3 runs to 15 residues. CDR3 amino acids: CASSPPYGQGGGYTF. The CDR3 nucleotides are TGTGCCAGCAGTCCTCCCTACGGGCAGGGCGGTGGCTACACCTTC.

The rearrangement joins TRBV5-4 to TRBJ1-5; D is unclear. The germline V and J ends were trimmed by 0 bases and 5 bases, with 12 bases remaining between them. The CDR3 contains 15 residues. Germline V lookup: CDR1 SGHNT, CDR2 YYREEE (reference sequence). The CDR3: CASSLGHGSDQPQHF. The DNA for the CDR3 is TGTGCCAGCAGCTTGGGACATGGCTCCGATCAGCCCCAGCATTTT. The full variable domain, rest sourced from reference TRBV5-4 and TRBJ1-5, is ETGVTQSPTHLIKTRGQQVTLRCSSQSGHNTVSWYQQALGQGPQFIFQYYREEENGRGNFPPRFSGLQFPNYSSELNVNALELDDSALYLCASSLGHGSDQPQHFGDGTRLSIL.

As to this clonotype: Sequence at one end of the junction differs from germline and may be a read error. DNA for the CDR3: TGTGACAGCAGCCAAGATCGCGGGGGAGGTGGCTACACCTTC. Residues: CDSSQDRGGGGYTF. The V call is TRBV4-1, the J call TRBJ1-2; a weak D match, TRBD1 (5 bases). Germline V gene lookup returns CDR1 MGHRA and CDR2 YSYEKL. This CDR3 has 14 residues.

The V and J genes are TRBV4-3 and TRBJ1-2, with D tentatively TRBD1 (5 bases). Between the trimmed V and J ends, which lost 6 bases and 0 bases, there was a span of 14 bases. Germline lookup yields CDR1 LGHNA and CDR2 YSLEER. This CDR3 has 15 residues. The DNA of the CDR3 is TGCGCCAGCAGGCTCGGACACGTAACTAACTATGGCTACACCTTC. Protein product: CASRLGHVTNYGYTF.

The chain links TRBV20-1 to TRBJ2-7; 7 nucleotides match TRBD2. CDR1 DFQATT and CDR2 SNEGSKA come from the germline V gene (reference sequence). The CDR3 contains 14 residues. With V trimmed by 5 bases and J by 3 bases, 10 bases remained unmatched. CDR3 amino acids: CSACVGTKHYEQYF. The DNA of the CDR3 is TGCAGTGCTTGTGTTGGGACTAAGCACTACGAGCAGTACTTC.

The chain couples TRBV29-1 to TRBJ2-3, with D possibly being TRBD1 (6 bases). V lost 6 bases and J 0 bases, leaving 13 bases between the germline ends. CDR3 length equals 14 residues. Germline assignment: CDR1 SQVTM and CDR2 ANQGSEA. In DNA form, the CDR3 reads TGCAGCGTCGACGGGACATCAAGCACAGATACGCAGTATTTT. Its protein is CSVDGTSSTDTQYF.

A remark on this clonotype: The CDR3 does not close with the conserved phenylalanine or tryptophan, likely indicating a read error. V usage is TRBV11-3 and J usage is TRBJ2-2; 8 bases are shared with TRBD2. There are 16 residues in the CDR3. Germline CDR1 SGHNT, CDR2 YENEEA. The CDR3 region is CASSLREGRDTGGLFL. The CDR3 DNA reads as TGTGCCAGCAGCTTACGGGAGGGCCGAGACACCGGGGGGCTGTTTTTG.

This clonotype was counted at least ten times. The CDR3 region has the DNA TGCAGTCTTAGACAGGGGGACAATCAGCCCCAGCATTTT. Encoded protein: CSLRQGDNQPQHF. This rearrangement joins TRBV20-1 to TRBJ1-5; TRBD1 aligns across 9 bases. V lost 8 bases and J lost 3; bases outside the gene matches: 5. The CDR3 is 13 amino acids. Per germline, CDR1 DFQATT and CDR2 SNEGSKA (reference sequence).

Details on this clonotype: Likely a read error: the CDR3 ends without its conserved phenylalanine or tryptophan. The chain uses TRBV6-5 and TRBJ2-5, with D possibly being TRBD1 or TRBD2 (5 bases each). The V end was cut by 7 bases, the J end by 10 bases, with 22 bases between. Germline lookup yields CDR1 MNHEY and CDR2 SVGAGI. The CDR3 loop spans 14 amino acids. Written as DNA, the CDR3 is TGTGCCAGCACTGATACCGGGACCGCGGGTGTCCAGTACTCC. It specifies CASTDTGTAGVQYS.

As regards this clonotype: The missing conserved phenylalanine or tryptophan at the end of this CDR3 makes a read error likely. The gene calls are TRBV5-5 and TRBJ1-2; 10 bases agree with TRBD1. The CDR3 runs 15 residues. CDR1 is SGHKS, CDR2 YYEKEE, per germline (reference sequence). V was clipped by 4 bases and J by 5 bases; unmatched bases: 8. The CDR3 nucleotides are TGTGCCAGCAGCCCGGGACAGGGGACGGCTTATGGCTACACCCTC. Protein product: CASSPGQGTAYGYTL.

This chain links TRBV6-5 with TRBJ2-2; weak D call: TRBD1 (6 bases). There are 15 residues in the CDR3. The V and J ends lost 11 bases and 2 bases respectively, with 18 bases between them. Germline CDR1 is MNHEY and CDR2 is SVGAGI. The CDR3 region is CAGNYSGANTGELFF. CDR3 coding DNA: TGTGCCGGCAATTACTCAGGGGCAAACACCGGGGAGCTGTTTTTT.